The table lists the clone carrying this T cell receptor (beta chain) with a few counts. The target antigen is unknown. The sample comes from a study of beta chain features in type 1 diabetes. Study observations and caveats: Moderate but significant shortening of TCRB CDR3s was recorded in all four CD4+ subsets from Type 1 diabetes patients. More deletions and fewer insertions at VDJ junctions were seen in type 1 diabetes patients.

Reverse transcription of all isolated RNA meant that expressed TCRB transcripts were sequenced. Here immunoSEQ multiplex PCR was the method, and the copy in TCRdb shows in-frame clones only, minus some. Of 300,000 to 350,000 clones listed, approximately 13% are singletons. Trimming cost V 5 bases and J 6 bases, with 10 bases left between them. CDR1 is SGHAT, CDR2 FQNNGV, per germline. The length of the CDR3 is 13 residues. Source material: naive CD4+ T cells from blood. The TCR comes from a woman aged 18-30 years with type 1 diabetes. This chain connects TRBV11-2 to TRBJ2-2, with no clear D. The CDR3 nucleotides read TGTGCCAGCAGCGCACAGTTTGCCGGGGAGCTGTTTTTT. It specifies CASSAQFAGELFF.